Described below is a single T cell receptor beta chain sequence and its context. No antigen is known for it. These data are taken from a study of vaccination and CD4 T cells after COVID-19. CDR3 length equals 14 residues. Trimming took 4 bases from V and 0 from J, leaving 10 bases between them. Per the germline V gene, CDR1 is SGHTA and CDR2 is FQGNSA. At the Johns Hopkins FTIC core, DNA taken from cultured CD4+ T cells was sequenced by way of the Oncomine TCR Beta short-read assay. It was from cultured CD4+ T cells that genomic DNA was extracted. TCRdb ran MiXCR on the PCR reads and lists one entry per CDR3 protein. The data contain about 21,000 distinct CDR3 sequences, approximately 67% of them singletons. The treatment is: approximately 9-day PBMC culture with coronavirus spike peptide pools or control peptides (ViraFEST assay). Study findings and constraints: Convalescent patients were relatively few, and early post-infection timepoints were missing. Within convalescent individuals, 304 out of 307 vaccine-specific clones proved to be spike mono-reactive. Reactive clone data from convalescent patients indicated a median of about 90% appearing only post-vaccination.

The material sequenced was CD4+ T cells from blood, cultured in vitro. This chain connects TRBV7-2 to TRBJ2-7; D gene unclear. The receptor was derived from a human donor who had recovered from COVID-19. The CDR3 protein is CASSYRRNSYEQYF. The CDR3, as DNA: TGTGCCAGCAGCTATAGACGGAACTCCTACGAGCAGTACTTC.